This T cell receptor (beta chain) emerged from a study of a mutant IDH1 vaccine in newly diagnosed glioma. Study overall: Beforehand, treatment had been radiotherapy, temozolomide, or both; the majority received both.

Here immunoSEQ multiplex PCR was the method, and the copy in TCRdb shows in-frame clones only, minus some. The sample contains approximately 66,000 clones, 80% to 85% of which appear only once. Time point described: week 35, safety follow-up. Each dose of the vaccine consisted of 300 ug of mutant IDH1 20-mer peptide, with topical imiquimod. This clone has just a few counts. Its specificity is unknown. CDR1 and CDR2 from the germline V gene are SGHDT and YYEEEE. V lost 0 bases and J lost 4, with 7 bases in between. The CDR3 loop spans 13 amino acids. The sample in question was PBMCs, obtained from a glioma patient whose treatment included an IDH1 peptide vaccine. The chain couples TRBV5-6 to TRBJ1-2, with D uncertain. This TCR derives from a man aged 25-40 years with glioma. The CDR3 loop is CASSLAAGYGYTF. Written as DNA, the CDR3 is TGTGCCAGCAGCTTGGCCGCAGGCTATGGCTACACCTTC.